Listed below are T cell receptor beta chains from one sample, sequenced in a study of T cell responses to AZD1222 COVID-19 vaccine. Repertoires were generated with immunoSEQ multiplex PCR, while TCRdb's copy carries only in-frame clones and drops some. In the table there are about 110,000 clones, 88% of which are singletons. This specimen consisted of peripheral blood, obtained on day 0 of AZD1222 vaccination. The receptors derive from an adult in good health. Both conserved end residues are part of each CDR3. The order of the fields is V gene, J gene, D gene, clone size, CDR3 protein, CDR3 DNA. A D gene is named only where the DNA matches it firmly. Some rows mark clone size as missing; the rest say once, few, many or name a class of expanded clone.

TRBV9	TRBJ2-6	TRBD2	NA	CASQRGAGANVLTF	TGTGCCAGCCAGCGGGGAGCTGGGGCCAACGTCCTGACTTTC
TRBV4-2	TRBJ1-1	NA	NA	CASSQLAGHKNTEAFF	TGTGCCAGCAGCCAACTCGCGGGACATAAGAACACTGAAGCTTTCTTT
TRBV29-1	TRBJ2-1	NA	NA	CSVEPTLRIYNEQFF	TGCAGCGTTGAGCCGACGCTACGGATCTACAATGAGCAGTTCTTC
TRBV28	TRBJ2-2	TRBD2	NA	CASSFVAGVNTGELFF	TGTGCCAGCAGTTTTGTGGCGGGGGTGAACACCGGGGAGCTGTTTTTT
TRBV5-1	TRBJ1-1	TRBD1	NA	CASSRRTGREGTEAFF	TGCGCCAGCAGCCGGAGGACAGGGAGGGAGGGCACTGAAGCTTTCTTT
TRBV7-9	TRBJ1-1	NA	once	CASSLGRFDSEAFF	TGTGCCAGCAGCTTAGGTCGTTTTGACAGTGAAGCTTTCTTT
TRBV7-9	TRBJ2-7	TRBD2	NA	CASSSPSAGGPDEQYF	TGTGCCAGCAGCTCTCCCTCAGCGGGGGGGCCTGACGAGCAGTACTTC
TRBV18	TRBJ1-2	NA	NA	CASSPMGGTGYTF	TGTGCCAGCTCACCGATGGGGGGGACTGGCTACACCTTC
TRBV7-3	TRBJ2-5	NA	NA	CASSPQGFGETQYF	TGTGCCAGCAGCCCCCAGGGGTTCGGGGAGACCCAGTACTTC
TRBV7-2	TRBJ2-1	TRBD2	NA	CASSLVAGNEQFF	TGTGCCAGCAGCTTAGTAGCGGGGAATGAGCAGTTCTTC
TRBV6-6	TRBJ1-1	TRBD1	NA	CASSRGTGGTEAFF	TGTGCCAGCAGCAGAGGGACAGGGGGGACTGAAGCTTTCTTT
TRBV28	TRBJ1-5	NA	NA	CASSLGTGTQPQHF	TGTGCCAGCAGTTTAGGTACAGGGACTCAGCCCCAGCATTTT
TRBV27	TRBJ2-5	TRBD1	NA	CASSLSLGQGAQETQYF	TGTGCCAGCAGTTTATCGTTGGGACAGGGGGCCCAAGAGACCCAGTACTTC
TRBV7-9	TRBJ2-7	NA	NA	CASSPSIYEQYF	TGTGCCAGCAGCCCATCGATCTACGAGCAGTACTTC
TRBV7-8	TRBJ2-7	NA	NA	CASSRRGLSEQYF	TGTGCCAGCAGCAGACGGGGCCTCTCCGAGCAGTACTTC
TRBV27	TRBJ1-2	NA	NA	CASSELGAGYGYTF	TGTGCCAGCAGTGAGCTGGGGGCTGGGTATGGCTACACCTTC
TRBV27	TRBJ1-1	NA	NA	CASSLGLGTEAFF	TGTGCCAGCAGTTTAGGGCTGGGGACTGAAGCTTTCTTT
TRBV10-1	TRBJ1-3	NA	NA	CASSETGAGNTIYF	TGCGCCAGCAGTGAGACAGGAGCTGGAAACACCATATATTTT
TRBV7-3	TRBJ2-3	TRBD2	NA	CASSSGLGSTDTQYF	TGTGCCAGCAGCTCAGGACTAGGAAGCACAGATACGCAGTATTTT
TRBV5-6	TRBJ1-1	NA	NA	CATRGRGSNTEAFF	TGTGCCACACGAGGGAGGGGGTCGAACACTGAAGCTTTCTTT
TRBV7-8	TRBJ2-5	NA	NA	CASSRAGTGAQYF	TGTGCCAGCAGCCGAGCTGGAACCGGGGCCCAGTACTTC
TRBV11-2	TRBJ2-2	NA	NA	CASITSGTGELFF	TGTGCCAGCATTACTAGTGGGACCGGGGAGCTGTTTTTT
TRBV6-5	TRBJ1-3	NA	NA	CASSYSNTIYF	TGTGCCAGCAGTTACTCGAACACCATATATTTT
TRBV4-3	TRBJ2-2	NA	NA	CASSQDRESTGELFF	TGCGCCAGCAGCCAAGATCGGGAGTCCACCGGGGAGCTGTTTTTT
TRBV7-8	TRBJ2-3	NA	once	CASSPVLGQQYF	TGTGCCAGCAGCCCCGTACTTGGCCAGCAGTATTTT
TRBV4-1	TRBJ2-1	NA	NA	CASSPLGLSGNEQFF	TGCGCCAGCAGCCCCTTGGGACTGTCGGGCAATGAGCAGTTCTTC
TRBV5-1	TRBJ2-1	TRBD2	NA	CASSLLAGVNEQFF	TGCGCCAGCAGCTTGCTCGCGGGGGTTAATGAGCAGTTCTTC
TRBV6-2/TRBV6-3	TRBJ2-7	NA	NA	CASRPVPGPSGYEQYF	TGTGCCAGCAGACCTGTGCCGGGCCCTTCGGGGTACGAGCAGTACTTC
TRBV10-1	TRBJ2-3	TRBD2	NA	CASTAGGMDTQYF	TGCGCCAGCACAGCGGGGGGGATGGATACGCAGTATTTT
TRBV18	TRBJ2-2	NA	NA	CASSPERVLTGELFF	TGTGCCAGCTCACCGGAACGGGTCCTCACCGGGGAGCTGTTTTTT
TRBV6-1	TRBJ2-1	TRBD2	NA	CASSEITSVGEQFF	TGTGCCAGCAGTGAAATCACTAGCGTCGGTGAGCAGTTCTTC
TRBV6-6	TRBJ1-5	NA	NA	CASSSGQYQPQHF	TGTGCCAGCAGTTCCGGACAGTATCAGCCCCAGCATTTT
TRBV6-2/TRBV6-3	TRBJ2-5	NA	NA	CASSFSYSTQETQYF	TGTGCCAGCAGTTTCTCCTACAGTACTCAAGAGACCCAGTACTTC
TRBV7-9	TRBJ2-1	NA	NA	CASNVMGVSEQFF	TGTGCCAGCAACGTGATGGGCGTGAGTGAGCAGTTCTTC
TRBV28	TRBJ1-2	NA	NA	CASSWGYGGYTF	TGTGCCAGCAGTTGGGGATATGGTGGCTACACCTTC
TRBV24-1	TRBJ2-5	TRBD1	NA	CATSDLTGGAQTQYF	TGTGCCACCAGTGACCTCACAGGGGGCGCCCAGACCCAGTACTTC
TRBV11-2	TRBJ2-4	NA	once	CASSLAKNIQYF	TGTGCCAGCAGCCTAGCCAAAAACATTCAGTACTTC
TRBV28	TRBJ1-1	NA	NA	CASSLVGTGNTEAFF	TGTGCCAGCAGTCTCGTCGGGACGGGGAACACTGAAGCTTTCTTT